A selection of T cell receptor beta chains follows, all from one sample in a study of blood T cell repertoires in COVID-19. Profiled with immunoSEQ multiplex PCR; TCRdb holds only in-frame clones, not every one. The repertoire holds roughly 500,000 clones, with around 89% as singletons. Source material: PBMCs or T cells enriched from blood (not recorded which). The source is a woman between 40 and 55 years old who had recovered from COVID-19. Each CDR3 is given with its conserved first and last residue. D genes are given only for firm matches. A row's size may be missing; if present it is once, few, many or a size class.

d_call clone_size j_call v_call cdr3_aa cdr3_nt
TRBD1 . TRBJ1-2 TRBV6-5 CASRPDRGTNYGYTF TGTGCCAGCAGGCCCGACAGGGGGACGAACTATGGCTACACCTTC
TRBD1 . TRBJ1-2 TRBV7-9 CASSLGTGMGAYGYTF TGTGCCAGCAGCTTAGGGACAGGGATGGGGGCCTATGGCTACACCTTC
TRBD1 . TRBJ1-1 TRBV9 CASSVATGTGGFAEAFF TGTGCCAGCAGCGTAGCAACTGGGACAGGGGGATTCGCTGAAGCTTTCTTT
. . TRBJ1-3 TRBV6-2/TRBV6-3 CASSQQDKRTGNTIYF TGTGCCAGCAGTCAACAGGACAAGAGGACTGGAAACACCATATATTTT
TRBD1 . TRBJ1-5 TRBV29-1 CSVGNRGRWAYSNQPQHF TGCAGCGTCGGAAACAGGGGGCGATGGGCTTATAGCAATCAGCCCCAGCATTTT
. . TRBJ1-1 TRBV19 CASKTGSAEAFF TGTGCCAGTAAGACGGGATCTGCTGAAGCTTTCTTT
TRBD1 . TRBJ2-5 TRBV2 CASRSGTVPKGTQYF TGTGCCAGCCGCTCCGGGACAGTACCCAAAGGGACCCAGTACTTC
. . TRBJ2-3 TRBV10-1 CASSENLIGTDTQYF TGCGCCAGCAGTGAAAATCTTATCGGGACAGATACGCAGTATTTT
. . TRBJ1-1 TRBV18 CASSEDSLNTEAFF TGTGCCAGCTCAGAGGACAGCCTCAACACTGAAGCTTTCTTT
. . TRBJ2-2 TRBV18 CASSPQLKNTGELFF TGTGCCAGCTCACCACAGCTAAAGAACACCGGGGAGCTGTTTTTT
TRBD2 . TRBJ2-7 TRBV18 CASSPGTSGRVPYEQYF TGTGCCAGCTCACCGGGGACTAGCGGGAGGGTACCCTACGAGCAGTACTTC
. . TRBJ2-5 TRBV2 CASSWTEETQYF TGTGCCAGCAGTTGGACTGAAGAGACCCAGTACTTC
TRBD1 few TRBJ1-6 TRBV4-1 CASSQEGSGGLNSPLHF TGCGCCAGCAGCCAAGAAGGTTCAGGGGGCCTTAATTCACCCCTCCACTTT
TRBD1 . TRBJ1-5 TRBV25-1 CASSRTGMGQPQHF TGTGCCAGCAGCCGGACAGGAATGGGTCAGCCCCAGCATTTT
TRBD2 . TRBJ2-2 TRBV5-1 CASSSEAGGLLPGELFF TGCGCCAGCAGCTCGGAGGCGGGAGGACTGCTTCCCGGGGAGCTGTTTTTT
. . TRBJ1-1 TRBV2 CASSDLEKNTEAFF TGTGCCAGCAGTGATCTGGAGAAGAACACTGAAGCTTTCTTT
. . TRBJ1-5 TRBV7-9 CASPGSLNQPQHF TGTGCCAGCCCCGGGTCCCTCAATCAGCCCCAGCATTTT
TRBD1 . TRBJ1-1 TRBV30 CAWWTGGTEAFF TGTGCCTGGTGGACAGGGGGCACTGAAGCTTTCTTT
TRBD1 few TRBJ1-2 TRBV7-2 CASSPDRGLTNYGYTF TGTGCCAGCAGCCCGGACAGGGGGCTAACTAACTATGGCTACACCTTC
TRBD2 . TRBJ2-2 TRBV10-3 CAISNSGGRSPLFF TGTGCCATCAGTAACTCGGGCGGGAGGAGTCCGCTGTTTTTT
TRBD2 . TRBJ2-2 TRBV6-4 CASSRLAGDTGELFF TGTGCCAGCAGTCGACTAGCGGGAGACACCGGGGAGCTGTTTTTT
. . TRBJ2-5 TRBV11-2 CASSLVRGETQYF TGTGCCAGCAGCTTAGTCAGGGGCGAGACCCAGTACTTC
. . TRBJ1-1 TRBV13 CASRQSSGIFTEAFF TGTGCCAGCAGACAATCGTCAGGGATATTTACTGAAGCTTTCTTT
TRBD1 . TRBJ2-5 TRBV7-2 CASSWDRGTETQYF TGTGCCAGCAGCTGGGACAGGGGAACAGAGACCCAGTACTTC
. . TRBJ2-1 TRBV7-2 CASSSSYEQFF TGTGCCAGCAGCTCATCATATGAGCAGTTCTTC
TRBD1 once TRBJ1-5 TRBV27 CATRGPVNQPQHF TGTGCCACAAGGGGGCCGGTCAATCAGCCCCAGCATTTT
. . TRBJ2-7 TRBV4-3 CASSQIGRDFTAYEQYF TGCGCCAGCAGCCAGATAGGCCGGGACTTTACAGCCTACGAGCAGTACTTC
. . TRBJ1-1 TRBV4-3 CASSQVGGWEGSTEAFF TGCGCCAGCAGCCAAGTAGGAGGATGGGAGGGTAGCACTGAAGCTTTCTTT
TRBD1 . TRBJ2-5 TRBV2 CASSRDREETQYF TGTGCCAGCTCCCGGGACAGGGAGGAGACCCAGTACTTC
. once TRBJ2-5 TRBV12-1 CASSFLAGGPAQYF TGTGCCAGCAGCTTTTTAGCGGGAGGGCCGGCCCAGTACTTC
TRBD1 . TRBJ1-1 TRBV5-1 CASSSDRVYAEAFF TGCGCCAGCAGCTCAGACAGGGTTTACGCTGAAGCTTTCTTT
TRBD1 . TRBJ2-3 TRBV3-1/TRBV3-2 CASSQTTGAPTDTQYF TGTGCCAGCAGCCAAACTACAGGGGCTCCCACAGATACGCAGTATTTT
. . TRBJ1-2 TRBV11-3 CASSLAGGYTF TGTGCCAGCAGCCTCGCGGGAGGCTACACCTTC
. . TRBJ1-1 TRBV6-5 CASSYSGWWSAEAFF TGTGCCAGCAGTTACTCTGGTTGGTGGAGCGCTGAAGCTTTCTTT
TRBD1 . TRBJ1-3 TRBV4-2 CASSHRQGEAGNTIYF TGTGCCAGCAGCCACCGACAGGGGGAGGCTGGAAACACCATATATTTT
. . TRBJ2-3 TRBV5-6 CASSLGASPDTQYF TGTGCCAGCAGCTTGGGTGCTAGCCCAGATACGCAGTATTTT
TRBD1 . TRBJ1-2 TRBV29-1 CSVDTGTGDLLYYGYTF TGCAGCGTGGATACTGGGACAGGGGATCTACTCTACTATGGCTACACCTTC
. . TRBJ2-7 TRBV3-1/TRBV3-2 CASSHPAGTGVSEQYF TGTGCCAGCAGTCACCCGGCGGGCACTGGGGTGAGCGAGCAGTACTTC
TRBD2 . TRBJ2-7 TRBV6-5 CASSSSREMNEQYF TGTGCCAGCAGCAGCTCGCGGGAGATGAACGAGCAGTACTTC
. . TRBJ2-3 TRBV29-1 CSVEGGSLSTDTQYF TGCAGCGTTGAAGGAGGGTCCCTTAGCACAGATACGCAGTATTTT